These T cell receptor beta chains were read from a single sample in a study of blood T cell repertoires in COVID-19. Only in-frame clones appear in the TCRdb table, and some are missing; sequencing was by immunoSEQ multiplex PCR. The data hold about 80,000 clones, with around 82% observed a single time. The sample consisted of peripheral blood. The receptors were sampled from a man in his 60s with COVID-19, enrolled during active disease. Both conserved end residues are part of each CDR3. A D gene is named only where the DNA matches it firmly. Part of the rows lack a size; the others show once, few, many or a class for expanded clones.

d_call,v_call,clone_size,j_call,cdr3_aa,cdr3_nt
NA,TRBV24-1,NA,TRBJ2-3,CATSPGSRSTDTQYF,TGTGCCACCAGTCCCGGGAGTAGAAGCACAGATACGCAGTATTTT
NA,TRBV9,NA,TRBJ2-5,CASSADRGRDGETQYF,TGTGCCAGCAGCGCCGACCGTGGGCGGGATGGGGAGACCCAGTACTTC
TRBD1,TRBV5-1,NA,TRBJ2-1,CASSYRTGADNEQFF,TGCGCCAGCAGCTACCGGACAGGGGCGGACAATGAGCAGTTCTTC
NA,TRBV5-1,NA,TRBJ2-7,CASSLLRDSTYEQYF,TGCGCCAGCAGCCTACTCCGGGACTCTACCTACGAGCAGTACTTC
TRBD1,TRBV27,NA,TRBJ2-4,CASSVGTGHKNIQYF,TGTGCCAGCAGTGTCGGGACAGGACACAAAAACATTCAGTACTTC
TRBD2,TRBV5-1,NA,TRBJ2-2,CASSLGTRGLNTGELFF,TGCGCCAGCAGCTTGGGCACGCGGGGGTTGAACACCGGGGAGCTGTTTTTT
NA,TRBV5-8,once,TRBJ1-1,CASSSRLWAFF,TGTGCCAGCAGCTCGAGACTGTGGGCTTTCTTT
TRBD1,TRBV2,NA,TRBJ2-7,CASSARTGWDEQYF,TGTGCCAGCAGCGCCCGGACAGGGTGGGACGAGCAGTACTTC
NA,TRBV4-1,NA,TRBJ2-7,CASSQEIQLISEQYF,TGCGCCAGCAGCCAAGAAATACAGCTAATAAGCGAGCAGTACTTC
NA,TRBV11-1,NA,TRBJ1-1,CASSPSFGQLNTEAFF,TGTGCCAGCAGCCCATCCTTCGGACAGTTGAACACTGAAGCTTTCTTT
TRBD1,TRBV10-3,NA,TRBJ2-1,CAISETTPGQGISYNEQFF,TGTGCCATCAGTGAGACGACCCCCGGACAGGGGATTTCCTACAATGAGCAGTTCTTC
NA,TRBV5-1,NA,TRBJ2-1,CASSDDRFRGEQFF,TGCGCCAGCAGCGACGACAGGTTTAGGGGTGAGCAGTTCTTC
TRBD2,TRBV5-1,NA,TRBJ2-5,CASRRLAGREETQYF,TGCGCCAGCAGGCGACTAGCGGGAAGGGAAGAGACCCAGTACTTC
TRBD1,TRBV5-1,NA,TRBJ1-3,CASSLVGDRANTIYF,TGCGCCAGCAGCTTGGTGGGGGACAGGGCGAACACCATATATTTT
NA,TRBV7-2,NA,TRBJ2-5,CASSSTGYGRETQYF,TGTGCCAGCAGTAGCACAGGGTACGGTCGGGAGACCCAGTACTTC
TRBD1,TRBV3-1/TRBV3-2,NA,TRBJ1-1,CASSPGTGYGGQAFF,TGTGCCAGCAGCCCCGGGACAGGCTATGGGGGCCAAGCTTTCTTT
TRBD1,TRBV18,NA,TRBJ1-1,CASSHGTGPIGTEAFF,TGTGCCAGCTCCCACGGGACAGGTCCAATTGGCACTGAAGCTTTCTTT
TRBD2,TRBV4-1,few,TRBJ2-5,CASSQEEGVAGLGETQYF,TGCGCCAGCAGCCAAGAGGAGGGAGTAGCGGGGTTGGGAGAGACCCAGTACTTC
NA,TRBV4-2,NA,TRBJ1-1,CASSEYRVGAEAFF,TGTGCCAGCAGCGAATACAGGGTGGGGGCTGAAGCTTTCTTT
NA,TRBV4-3,NA,TRBJ1-1,CASSQGDLRGTEAFF,TGCGCCAGCAGCCAAGGGGACCTCCGGGGGACTGAAGCTTTCTTT
NA,TRBV13,NA,TRBJ2-2,CASSLYQGRTGELFF,TGTGCCAGCAGCTTATATCAGGGCCGCACCGGGGAGCTGTTTTTT
NA,TRBV24-1,NA,TRBJ2-1,CATSAPGLYEQFF,TGTGCCACCAGTGCCCCAGGGCTCTATGAGCAGTTCTTC
TRBD2,TRBV11-2,NA,TRBJ2-7,CASSHFIGTSGYEQYF,TGTGCCAGCAGCCATTTTATAGGGACTAGCGGCTACGAGCAGTACTTC
NA,TRBV15,NA,TRBJ2-5,CATSRETRGETQYF,TGTGCCACCAGCAGAGAGACTAGAGGAGAGACCCAGTACTTC
TRBD2,TRBV9,NA,TRBJ2-1,CASSPGTSGTVGEQFF,TGTGCCAGCAGCCCCGGGACTAGCGGGACGGTTGGTGAGCAATTCTTC
TRBD2,TRBV15,once,TRBJ2-1,CATSRDLTSGNNEQFF,TGTGCCACCAGCAGAGATCTGACTAGCGGGAACAATGAGCAGTTCTTC
NA,TRBV5-1,NA,TRBJ2-5,CASALGGAQETQYF,TGCGCCAGCGCCCTCGGCGGGGCGCAAGAGACCCAGTACTTC
NA,TRBV18,NA,TRBJ2-5,CASSPEGLAGVETQYF,TGTGCCAGCTCACCAGAGGGCCTGGCAGGTGTGGAGACCCAGTACTTC
TRBD1,TRBV12-3/TRBV12-4,few,TRBJ1-1,CASHLLGQGEAFF,TGTGCCAGTCATCTTTTGGGACAGGGTGAAGCTTTCTTT
NA,TRBV29-1,NA,TRBJ2-2,CSVEQGSRGTGELFF,TGCAGCGTTGAGCAGGGGTCGAGGGGCACCGGGGAGCTGTTTTTT
NA,TRBV5-1,few,TRBJ1-4,CASSLLPGQTNEKLFF,TGCGCCAGCAGCTTGCTACCCGGACAAACTAATGAAAAACTGTTTTTT
NA,TRBV10-3,NA,TRBJ2-1,CAISPTRAADEQFF,TGTGCCATCAGTCCGACTAGGGCGGCCGATGAGCAGTTCTTC
NA,TRBV6-2/TRBV6-3,NA,TRBJ2-1,CASSQQPQLGEQFF,TGTGCCAGCAGTCAACAGCCCCAGTTGGGTGAGCAGTTCTTC
TRBD1,TRBV19,NA,TRBJ1-1,CASMGTGRTEAFF,TGTGCCAGTATGGGGACAGGGCGGACTGAAGCTTTCTTT
NA,TRBV6-5,few,TRBJ1-4,CASSYGGSTNEKLFF,TGTGCCAGCAGTTACGGGGGGAGTACTAATGAAAAACTGTTTTTT
NA,TRBV29-1,NA,TRBJ1-1,CSVQQAAKDTEAFF,TGCAGCGTTCAACAGGCCGCGAAGGACACTGAAGCTTTCTTT
NA,TRBV19,NA,TRBJ2-1,CATRDNSYNEQFF,TGTGCCACCAGGGACAACTCCTACAATGAGCAGTTCTTC
TRBD1,TRBV13,NA,TRBJ1-6,CASSSGQINSPLHF,TGTGCCAGCAGCTCGGGACAGATTAATTCACCCCTCCACTTT
NA,TRBV24-1,NA,TRBJ2-5,CATSDSETQYF,TGTGCCACCAGTGACTCCGAGACCCAGTACTTC
NA,TRBV19,NA,TRBJ1-6,CASTPGDGYSPLHF,TGTGCCAGTACCCCAGGCGACGGCTATTCACCCCTCCACTTT
NA,TRBV12-3/TRBV12-4,NA,TRBJ1-1,CASTKTANTEAFF,TGTGCCAGCACCAAGACAGCGAACACTGAAGCTTTCTTT
TRBD2,TRBV6-6,few,TRBJ2-7,CASSPPGLAGAHEQYF,TGTGCCAGCAGTCCCCCCGGACTAGCGGGAGCCCACGAGCAGTACTTC
TRBD2,TRBV30,NA,TRBJ2-1,CAWSMGLPYNEQFF,TGTGCCTGGAGTATGGGACTACCATACAATGAGCAGTTCTTC
NA,TRBV3-1/TRBV3-2,once,TRBJ1-1,CASSPWGERSFF,TGTGCCAGCAGCCCTTGGGGGGAGCGGTCTTTCTTT
NA,TRBV29-1,NA,TRBJ1-4,CSVESATNEKLFF,TGCAGCGTTGAAAGTGCGACTAATGAAAAACTGTTTTTT
TRBD2,TRBV5-1,NA,TRBJ2-3,CASSNGLAGTDTQYF,TGCGCCAGCAGCAACGGACTAGCCGGTACCGATACGCAGTATTTT
NA,TRBV7-9,few,TRBJ1-2,CASSPDAGVYGYTF,TGTGCCAGCAGCCCAGACGCGGGCGTCTATGGCTACACCTTC
TRBD1,TRBV7-2,NA,TRBJ1-2,CASSFTGGTPYGYTF,TGTGCCAGCAGCTTCACAGGGGGCACCCCCTATGGCTACACCTTC
TRBD2,TRBV11-2,NA,TRBJ2-7,CASSLVGTSIYEQYF,TGTGCCAGCAGCTTAGTGGGGACTAGCATCTACGAGCAGTACTTC
TRBD2,TRBV5-4,NA,TRBJ2-5,CASSLLAGVETQYF,TGTGCCAGCAGCTTACTAGCGGGGGTTGAGACCCAGTACTTC
NA,TRBV10-3,NA,TRBJ1-4,CAISVGQDEKLFF,TGTGCCATCAGTGTGGGGCAGGATGAAAAACTGTTTTTT
NA,TRBV7-3,NA,TRBJ1-2,CASSFDNNGYTF,TGTGCCAGCAGTTTTGACAACAATGGCTACACCTTC
TRBD1,TRBV5-1,once,TRBJ2-1,CASSPRGQGTGEQFF,TGCGCCAGCAGCCCGAGGGGACAGGGGACGGGTGAGCAGTTCTTC